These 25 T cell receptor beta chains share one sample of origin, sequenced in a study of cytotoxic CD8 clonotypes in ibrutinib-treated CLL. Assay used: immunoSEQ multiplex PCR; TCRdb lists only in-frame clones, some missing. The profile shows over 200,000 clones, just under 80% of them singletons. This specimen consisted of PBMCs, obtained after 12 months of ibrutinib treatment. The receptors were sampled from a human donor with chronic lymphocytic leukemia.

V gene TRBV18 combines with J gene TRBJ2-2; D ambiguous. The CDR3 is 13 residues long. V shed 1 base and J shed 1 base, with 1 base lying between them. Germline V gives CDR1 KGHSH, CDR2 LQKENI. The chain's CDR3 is CASSPLNTGELFF. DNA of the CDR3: TGTGCCAGCTCACCACTGAACACCGGGGAGCTGTTTTTT.

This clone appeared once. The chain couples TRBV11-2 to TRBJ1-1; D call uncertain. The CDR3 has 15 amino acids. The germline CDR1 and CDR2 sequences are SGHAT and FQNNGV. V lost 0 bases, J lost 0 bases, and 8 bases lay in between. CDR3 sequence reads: CASSLDKGMNTEAFF. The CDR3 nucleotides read TGTGCCAGCAGCTTAGATAAAGGGATGAACACTGAAGCTTTCTTT.

CDR3 sequence (DNA): TGCGCCAGCAGCCAACCCCGGGACAGGGGTCGTGAGCAGTTCTTC. Its protein is CASSQPRDRGREQFF. The chain employs TRBV4-1 and TRBJ2-1; 10 bases fit TRBD1. Germline CDR1 is MGHRA and CDR2 is YSYEKL. The junction had 7 bases not matched to a gene; V was cut back by 2 bases and J by 9 bases. This CDR3 has 15 amino acids.

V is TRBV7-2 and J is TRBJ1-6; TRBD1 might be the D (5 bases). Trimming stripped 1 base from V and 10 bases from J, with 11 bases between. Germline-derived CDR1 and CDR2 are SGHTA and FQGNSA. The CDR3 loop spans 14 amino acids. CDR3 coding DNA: TGTGCCAGCAGCTTAGGGGACCTCGGGTCACCCCTCCACTTT. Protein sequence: CASSLGDLGSPLHF.

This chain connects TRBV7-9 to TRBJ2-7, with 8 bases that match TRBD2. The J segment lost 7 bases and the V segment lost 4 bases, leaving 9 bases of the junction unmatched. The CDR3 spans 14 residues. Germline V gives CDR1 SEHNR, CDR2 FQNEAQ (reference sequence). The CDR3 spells CASSSGAGVGEQYF. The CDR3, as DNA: TGTGCCAGCAGCTCAGGAGCGGGAGTGGGGGAGCAGTACTTC.

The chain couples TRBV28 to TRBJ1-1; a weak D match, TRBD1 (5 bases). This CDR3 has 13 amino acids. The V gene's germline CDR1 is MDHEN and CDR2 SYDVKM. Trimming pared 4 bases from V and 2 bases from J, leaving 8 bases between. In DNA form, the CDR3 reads TGTGCCAGCAGTTCCCGGGGCAACACTGAAGCTTTCTTT. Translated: CASSSRGNTEAFF. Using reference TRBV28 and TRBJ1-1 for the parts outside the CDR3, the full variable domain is DVKVTQSSRYLVKRTGEKVFLECVQDMDHENMFWYRQDPGLGLRLIYFSYDVKMKEKGDIPEGYSVSREKKERFSLILESASTNQTSMYLCASSSRGNTEAFFGQGTRLTVV.

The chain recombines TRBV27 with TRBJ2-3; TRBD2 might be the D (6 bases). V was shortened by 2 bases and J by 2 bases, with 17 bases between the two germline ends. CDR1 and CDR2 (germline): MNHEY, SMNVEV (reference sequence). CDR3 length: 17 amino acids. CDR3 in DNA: TGTGCCAGCAGTTTAGGGTCTAGCGCGATTTACACAGATACGCAGTATTTT. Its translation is CASSLGSSAIYTDTQYF.

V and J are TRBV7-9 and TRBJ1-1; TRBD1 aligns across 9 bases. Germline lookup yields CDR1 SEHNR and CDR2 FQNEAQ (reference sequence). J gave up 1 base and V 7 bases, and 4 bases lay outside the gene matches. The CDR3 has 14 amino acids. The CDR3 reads CASNDRGRNTEAFF. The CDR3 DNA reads TGTGCCAGCAACGACAGGGGGAGGAACACTGAAGCTTTCTTT.

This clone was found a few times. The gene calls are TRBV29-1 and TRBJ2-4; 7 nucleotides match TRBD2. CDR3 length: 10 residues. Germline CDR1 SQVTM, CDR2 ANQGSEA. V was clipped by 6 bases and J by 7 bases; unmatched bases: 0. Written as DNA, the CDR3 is TGCAGCGTCGGGGGGAACATTCAGTACTTC. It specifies CSVGGNIQYF.

The CDR3 nucleotides are TGTGCCAGCAGTCTCGTAGGGAGTCCGGGGGAGACCCAGTACTTC. Translated, it gives CASSLVGSPGETQYF. The chain employs TRBV11-2 and TRBJ2-5; tentative D call: TRBD2 (5 bases). The CDR3 is 15 amino acids. Germline V CDR1 and CDR2: SGHAT, FQNNGV. V gave up 6 bases and J gave up 5 bases, with 19 bases separating them.

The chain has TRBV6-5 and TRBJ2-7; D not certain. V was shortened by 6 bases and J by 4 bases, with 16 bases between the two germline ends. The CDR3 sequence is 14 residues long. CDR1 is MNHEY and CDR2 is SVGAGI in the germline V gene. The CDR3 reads CASSRDLSVYEQYF. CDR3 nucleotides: TGTGCCAGCAGCCGCGATTTGAGTGTGTACGAGCAGTACTTC.

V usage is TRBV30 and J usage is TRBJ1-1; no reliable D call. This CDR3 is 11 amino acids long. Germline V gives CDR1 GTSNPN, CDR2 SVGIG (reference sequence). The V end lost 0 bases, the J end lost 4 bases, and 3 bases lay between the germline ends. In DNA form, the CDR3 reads TGTGCCTGGAGTGTGTTCACTGAAGCTTTCTTT. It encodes CAWSVFTEAFF.

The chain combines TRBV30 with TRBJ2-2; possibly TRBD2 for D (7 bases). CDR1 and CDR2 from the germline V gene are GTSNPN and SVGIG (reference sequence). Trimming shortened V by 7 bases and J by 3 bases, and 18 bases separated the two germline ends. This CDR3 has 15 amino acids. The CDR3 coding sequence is TGTGCCTTAACCCAGACGGGGGGCCACACCGGGGAGCTGTTTTTT. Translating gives CALTQTGGHTGELFF.

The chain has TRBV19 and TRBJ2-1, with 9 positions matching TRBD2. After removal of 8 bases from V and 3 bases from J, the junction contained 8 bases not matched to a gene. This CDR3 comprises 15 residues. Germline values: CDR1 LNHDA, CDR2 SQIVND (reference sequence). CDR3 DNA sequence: TGTGCCAGTCGAGGCCCTAGCGGGGACTACAATGAGCAGTTCTTC. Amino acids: CASRGPSGDYNEQFF.

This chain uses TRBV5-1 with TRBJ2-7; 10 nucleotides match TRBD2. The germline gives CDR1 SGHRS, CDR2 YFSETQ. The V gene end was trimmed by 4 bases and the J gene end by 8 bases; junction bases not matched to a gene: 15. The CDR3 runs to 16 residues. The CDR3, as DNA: TGCGCCAGCAGCCCGGGCCCGGCTAGCGGGAGTTACAAGCAGTACTTC. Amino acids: CASSPGPASGSYKQYF. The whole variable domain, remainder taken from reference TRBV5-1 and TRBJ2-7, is KAGVTQTPRYLIKTRGQQVTLSCSPISGHRSVSWYQQTPGQGLQFLFEYFSETQRNKGNFPGRFSGRQFSNSRSEMNVSTLELGDSALYLCASSPGPASGSYKQYFGPGTRLTVT.

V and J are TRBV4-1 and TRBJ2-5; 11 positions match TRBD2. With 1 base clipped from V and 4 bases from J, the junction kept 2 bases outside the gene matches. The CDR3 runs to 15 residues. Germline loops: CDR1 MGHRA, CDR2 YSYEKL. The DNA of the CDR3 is TGCGCCAGCAGCCAAGCTAGCGGGAGGCGAGAGACCCAGTACTTC. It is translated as CASSQASGRRETQYF.

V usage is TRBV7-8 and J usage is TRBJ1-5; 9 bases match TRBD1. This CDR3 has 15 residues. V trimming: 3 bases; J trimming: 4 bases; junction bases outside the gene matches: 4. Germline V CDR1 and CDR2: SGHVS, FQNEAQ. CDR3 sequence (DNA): TGTGCCAGCAGCTTGGGGACAGGGCTTAATCAGCCCCAGCATTTT. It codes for CASSLGTGLNQPQHF.

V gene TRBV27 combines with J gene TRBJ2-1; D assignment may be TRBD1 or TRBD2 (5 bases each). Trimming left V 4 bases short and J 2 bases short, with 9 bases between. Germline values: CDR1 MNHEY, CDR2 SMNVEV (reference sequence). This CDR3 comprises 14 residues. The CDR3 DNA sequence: TGTGCCAGCAGTTGGGGGACGGCCTACAATGAGCAGTTCTTC. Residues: CASSWGTAYNEQFF.

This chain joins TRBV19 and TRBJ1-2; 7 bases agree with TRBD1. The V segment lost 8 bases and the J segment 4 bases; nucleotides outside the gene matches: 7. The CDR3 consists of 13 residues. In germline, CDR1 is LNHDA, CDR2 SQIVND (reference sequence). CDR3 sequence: CASVKQGIYGYTF. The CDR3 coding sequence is TGTGCCAGTGTCAAACAGGGGATCTATGGCTACACCTTC.

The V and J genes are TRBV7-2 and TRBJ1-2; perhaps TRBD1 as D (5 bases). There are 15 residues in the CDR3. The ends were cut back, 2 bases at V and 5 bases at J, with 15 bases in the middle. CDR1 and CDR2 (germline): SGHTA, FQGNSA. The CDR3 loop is CASSLSGGIGYGYTF. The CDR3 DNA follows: TGTGCCAGCAGCTTATCTGGGGGGATCGGGTATGGCTACACCTTC. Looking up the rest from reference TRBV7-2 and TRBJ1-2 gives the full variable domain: GAGVSQSPSNKVTEKGKDVELRCDPISGHTALYWYRQSLGQGLEFLIYFQGNSAPDKSGLPSDRFSAERTGGSVSTLTIQRTQQEDSAVYLCASSLSGGIGYGYTFGSGTRLTVV.

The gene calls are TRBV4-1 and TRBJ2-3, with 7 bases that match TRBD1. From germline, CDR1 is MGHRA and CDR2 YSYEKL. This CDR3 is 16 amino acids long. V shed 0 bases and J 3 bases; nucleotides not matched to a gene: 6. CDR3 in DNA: TGCGCCAGCAGCCAAGATCGAGGGGGCGCGACAGATACGCAGTATTTT. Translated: CASSQDRGGATDTQYF.

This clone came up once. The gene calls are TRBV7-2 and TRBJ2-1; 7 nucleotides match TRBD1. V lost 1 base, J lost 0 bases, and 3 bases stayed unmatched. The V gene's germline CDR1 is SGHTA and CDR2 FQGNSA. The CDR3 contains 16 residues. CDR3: CASSLEQGSSYNEQFF. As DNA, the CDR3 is TGTGCCAGCAGCTTAGAACAGGGGAGCTCCTACAATGAGCAGTTCTTC. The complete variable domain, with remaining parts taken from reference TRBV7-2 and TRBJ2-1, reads GAGVSQSPSNKVTEKGKDVELRCDPISGHTALYWYRQSLGQGLEFLIYFQGNSAPDKSGLPSDRFSAERTGGSVSTLTIQRTQQEDSAVYLCASSLEQGSSYNEQFFGPGTRLTVL.

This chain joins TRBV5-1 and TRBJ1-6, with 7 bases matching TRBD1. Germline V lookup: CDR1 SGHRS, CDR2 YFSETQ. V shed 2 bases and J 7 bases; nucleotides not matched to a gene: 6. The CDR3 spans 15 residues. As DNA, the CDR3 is TGCGCCAGCAGCTTCAGACAGGGTTTCAATTCACCCCTCCACTTT. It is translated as CASSFRQGFNSPLHF.

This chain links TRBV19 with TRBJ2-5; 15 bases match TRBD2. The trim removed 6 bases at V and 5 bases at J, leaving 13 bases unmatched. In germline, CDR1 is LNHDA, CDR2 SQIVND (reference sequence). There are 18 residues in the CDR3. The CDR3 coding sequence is TGTGCCAGTAGCCCGGGGGGGACTAGCGGGAGGTATCGGGAGACCCAGTACTTC. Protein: CASSPGGTSGRYRETQYF.

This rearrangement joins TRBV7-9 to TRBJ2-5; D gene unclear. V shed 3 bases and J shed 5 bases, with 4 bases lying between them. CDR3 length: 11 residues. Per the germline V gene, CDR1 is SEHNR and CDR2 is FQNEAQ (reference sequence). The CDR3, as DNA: TGTGCCAGCAGCTTCTCCGAGACCCAGTACTTC. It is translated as CASSFSETQYF.